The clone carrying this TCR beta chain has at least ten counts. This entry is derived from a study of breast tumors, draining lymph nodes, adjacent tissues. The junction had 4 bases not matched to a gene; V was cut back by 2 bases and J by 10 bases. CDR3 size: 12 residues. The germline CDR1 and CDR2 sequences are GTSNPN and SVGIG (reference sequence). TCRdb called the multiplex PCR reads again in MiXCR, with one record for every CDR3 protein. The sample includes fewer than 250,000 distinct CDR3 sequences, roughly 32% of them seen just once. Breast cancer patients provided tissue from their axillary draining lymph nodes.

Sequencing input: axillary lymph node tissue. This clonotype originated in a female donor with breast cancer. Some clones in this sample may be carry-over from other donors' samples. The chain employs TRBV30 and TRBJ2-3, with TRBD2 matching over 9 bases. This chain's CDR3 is CAWSSSSGAQYF. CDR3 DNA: TGTGCCTGGAGTTCCTCTAGCGGGGCGCAGTATTTT.